This T cell receptor beta chain originates from a study of vaccination effects on CD4 cells after COVID-19. Turning to the study itself: From a couple of convalescent patients, samples were taken 16 days and one week before vaccination.

Peptide-pool stimulation followed by sequencing identified expanded antigen-specific CD4+ clonotypes in the ViraFEST assay. Investigators separated out CD4+ T cells once about 10 days of culture had passed. The person was diagnosed with PCR-confirmed SARS-CoV-2 infection between March and December 2020. Culturing of 1.5 million to 2.5 million PBMC per well took place with approximately 10 IU/ml IL-2 and 9 to 10 ug/ml peptides. IL-2 medium was substituted for half the medium on days 3 and 7. On this clone: Its cognate antigen is unknown.

Germline assignment: CDR1 SGDLS and CDR2 YYNGEE. J was trimmed by 0 bases and V by 8 bases; bases with no gene match: 9. This CDR3 spans 16 amino acids. TCRdb's copy holds only in-frame clones and misses some; the assay was immunoSEQ multiplex PCR. The sample consists of roughly 24,000 clones, approximately 76% of them appearing once. The origin of this receptor is a human donor who had a prior SARS-CoV-2 infection. V gene TRBV9 combines with J gene TRBJ2-1, with TRBD2 matching over 9 bases. The sample here was CD4+ T cells from PBMCs cultured with SARS-CoV-2 spike peptides, taken before COVID-19 vaccination. CDR3: CASGGGVISSYNEQFF. In nucleotides, the CDR3 is TGTGCCAGTGGCGGGGGGGTGATTAGCTCCTACAATGAGCAGTTCTTC.